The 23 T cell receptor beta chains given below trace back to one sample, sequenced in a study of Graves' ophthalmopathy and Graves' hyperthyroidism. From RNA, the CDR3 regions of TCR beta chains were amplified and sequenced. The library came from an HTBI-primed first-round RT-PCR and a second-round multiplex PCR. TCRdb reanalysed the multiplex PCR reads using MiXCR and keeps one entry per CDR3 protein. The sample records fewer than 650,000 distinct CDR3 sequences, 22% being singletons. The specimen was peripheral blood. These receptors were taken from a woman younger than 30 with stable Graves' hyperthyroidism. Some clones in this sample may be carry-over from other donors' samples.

The CDR3 is CASRTGQGIGNTIYF. The CDR3 DNA reads TGTGCCAGCAGGACGGGACAGGGGATTGGAAACACCATATATTTT. The chain is built from TRBV12-3 or TRBV12-4 and TRBJ1-3, with TRBD1 identical over 10 bases. Trimming took 6 bases from V and 3 from J; bases not matched to a gene: 5. The CDR3 covers 15 residues.

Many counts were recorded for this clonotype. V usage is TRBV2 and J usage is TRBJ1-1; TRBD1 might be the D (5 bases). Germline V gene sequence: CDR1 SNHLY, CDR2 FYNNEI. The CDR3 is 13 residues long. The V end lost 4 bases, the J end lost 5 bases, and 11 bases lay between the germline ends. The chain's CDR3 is CASSAEGWTEAFF. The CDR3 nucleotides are TGTGCCAGCAGTGCTGAGGGGTGGACTGAAGCTTTCTTT.

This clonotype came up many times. The CDR3 is CASSFVSAGGGIQYF. The CDR3 DNA sequence: TGTGCCAGCAGTTTTGTATCGGCGGGAGGGGGCATTCAGTACTTC. The chain carries TRBV12-3 or TRBV12-4 and TRBJ2-4; 9 nucleotides align to TRBD2. This CDR3 spans 15 amino acids. J lost 9 bases, V lost 3 bases, and 9 bases had no gene match.

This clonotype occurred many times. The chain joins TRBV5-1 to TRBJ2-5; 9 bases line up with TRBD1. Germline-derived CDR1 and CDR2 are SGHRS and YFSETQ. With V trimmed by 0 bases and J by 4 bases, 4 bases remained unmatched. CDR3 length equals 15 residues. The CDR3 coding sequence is TGCGCCAGCAGCTTGGCCGGGACAGGGTCAGAGACCCAGTACTTC. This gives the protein CASSLAGTGSETQYF.

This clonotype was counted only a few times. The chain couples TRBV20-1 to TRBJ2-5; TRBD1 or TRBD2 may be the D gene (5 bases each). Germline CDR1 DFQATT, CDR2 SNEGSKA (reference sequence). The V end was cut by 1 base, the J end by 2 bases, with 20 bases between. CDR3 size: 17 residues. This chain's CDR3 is CSARVEHGGRVQETQYF. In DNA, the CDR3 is TGCAGTGCTAGAGTTGAGCATGGGGGTCGCGTTCAAGAGACCCAGTACTTC.

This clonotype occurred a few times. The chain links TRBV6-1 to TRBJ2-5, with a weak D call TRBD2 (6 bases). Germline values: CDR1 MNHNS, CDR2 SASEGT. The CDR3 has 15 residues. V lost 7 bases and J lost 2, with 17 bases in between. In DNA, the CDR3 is TGTGCCAGCAATCAAAACGGGGGTGGGCAAGAGACCCAGTACTTC. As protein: CASNQNGGGQETQYF.

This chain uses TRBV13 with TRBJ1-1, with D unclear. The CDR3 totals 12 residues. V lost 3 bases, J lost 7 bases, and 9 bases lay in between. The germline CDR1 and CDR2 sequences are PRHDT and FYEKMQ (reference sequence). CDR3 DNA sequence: TGTGCCAGCAGCTTTCTACAGAATGAAGCTTTCTTT. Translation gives CASSFLQNEAFF. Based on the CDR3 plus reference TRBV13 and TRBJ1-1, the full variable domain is AAGVIQSPRHLIKEKRETATLKCYPIPRHDTVYWYQQGPGQDPQFLISFYEKMQSDKGSIPDRFSAQQFSDYHSELNMSSLELGDSALYFCASSFLQNEAFFGQGTRLTVV.

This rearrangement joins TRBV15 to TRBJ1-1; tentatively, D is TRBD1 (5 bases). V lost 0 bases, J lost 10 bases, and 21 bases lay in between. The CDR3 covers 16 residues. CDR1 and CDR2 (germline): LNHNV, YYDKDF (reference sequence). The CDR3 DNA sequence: TGTGCCACCAGCAGAGACCGGGGTTCCGACAGTGGCGGAGCTTTCTTT. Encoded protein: CATSRDRGSDSGGAFF.

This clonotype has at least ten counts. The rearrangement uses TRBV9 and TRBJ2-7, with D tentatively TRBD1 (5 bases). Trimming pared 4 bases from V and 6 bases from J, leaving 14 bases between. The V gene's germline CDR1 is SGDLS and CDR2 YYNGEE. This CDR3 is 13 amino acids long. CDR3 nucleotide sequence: TGTGCCAGCAGCTCCCCCAGGGAAAGCGAGCAGTACTTC. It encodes CASSSPRESEQYF.

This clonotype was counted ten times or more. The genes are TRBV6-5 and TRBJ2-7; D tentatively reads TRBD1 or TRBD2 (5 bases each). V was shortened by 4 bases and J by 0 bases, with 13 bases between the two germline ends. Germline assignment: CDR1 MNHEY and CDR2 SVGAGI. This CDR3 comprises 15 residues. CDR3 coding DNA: TGTGCCAGCAGTTGGGGGACGGTGAGCTCCTACGAGCAGTACTTC. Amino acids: CASSWGTVSSYEQYF.

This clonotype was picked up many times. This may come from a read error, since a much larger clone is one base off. For the CDR3, the DNA is TGTGCCAGCAGTTTAGCCGGTCCGGTCTACGAGCTGTACTTC. It translates to CASSLAGPVYELYF. V usage is TRBV12-3 or TRBV12-4 and J usage is TRBJ2-7; D ambiguous. The CDR3 consists of 14 residues.

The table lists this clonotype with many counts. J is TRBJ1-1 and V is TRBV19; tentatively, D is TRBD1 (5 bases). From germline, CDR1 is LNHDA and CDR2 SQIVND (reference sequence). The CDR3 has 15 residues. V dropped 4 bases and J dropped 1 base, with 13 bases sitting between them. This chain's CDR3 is CASSTGTMGNTEAFF. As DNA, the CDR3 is TGTGCCAGTAGTACCGGGACCATGGGGAACACTGAAGCTTTCTTT.

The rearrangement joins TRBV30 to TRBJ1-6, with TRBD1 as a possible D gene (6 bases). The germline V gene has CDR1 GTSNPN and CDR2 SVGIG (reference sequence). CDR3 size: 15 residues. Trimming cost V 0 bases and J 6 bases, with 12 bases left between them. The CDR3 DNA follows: TGTGCCTGGAGTGTACGTGGGGGGGCTAATTCACCCCTCCACTTT. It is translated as CAWSVRGGANSPLHF. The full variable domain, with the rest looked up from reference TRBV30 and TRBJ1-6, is SQTIHQWPATLVQPVGSPLSLECTVEGTSNPNLYWYRQAAGRGLQLLFYSVGIGQISSEVPQNLSASRPQDRQFILSSKKLLLSDSGFYLCAWSVRGGANSPLHFGNGTRLTVT.

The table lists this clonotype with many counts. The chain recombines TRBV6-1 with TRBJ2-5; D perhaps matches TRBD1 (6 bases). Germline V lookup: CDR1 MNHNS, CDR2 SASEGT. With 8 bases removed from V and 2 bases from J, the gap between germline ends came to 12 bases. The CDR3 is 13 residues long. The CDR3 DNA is TGTGCCAGCGGAAGGACAGTACAAGAGACCCAGTACTTC. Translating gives CASGRTVQETQYF.

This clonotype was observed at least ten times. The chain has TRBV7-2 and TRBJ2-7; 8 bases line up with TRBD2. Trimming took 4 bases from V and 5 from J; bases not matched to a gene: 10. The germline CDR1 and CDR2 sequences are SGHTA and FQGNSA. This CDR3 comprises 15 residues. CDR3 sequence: CASSSEAGANHEQYF. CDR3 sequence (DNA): TGTGCCAGCAGCTCTGAAGCGGGAGCGAACCACGAGCAGTACTTC.

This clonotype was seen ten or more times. CDR3 nucleotides: TGTGCCAGCAGTTTACACAGGGCCCACGAGCAGTACTTC. Its translation is CASSLHRAHEQYF. The chain has TRBV12-3 or TRBV12-4 and TRBJ2-7; possibly TRBD1 for D (6 bases). Between the trimmed V and J ends, which lost 2 bases and 5 bases, there was a span of 10 bases. The CDR3 is 13 amino acids.

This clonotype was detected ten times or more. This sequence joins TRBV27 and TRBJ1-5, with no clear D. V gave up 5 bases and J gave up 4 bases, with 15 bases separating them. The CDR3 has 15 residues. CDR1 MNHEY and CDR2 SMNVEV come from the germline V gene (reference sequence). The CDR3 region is CASSPNLFRNQPQHF. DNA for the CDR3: TGTGCCAGCAGTCCGAACCTCTTTCGGAATCAGCCCCAGCATTTT.

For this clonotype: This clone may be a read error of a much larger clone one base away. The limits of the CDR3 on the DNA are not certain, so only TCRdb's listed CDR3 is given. The CDR3 protein is CASSFGDGACF. The rearrangement joins TRBV12-3 or TRBV12-4 to TRBJ1-1. The CDR3 length equals 11 residues, ends included.

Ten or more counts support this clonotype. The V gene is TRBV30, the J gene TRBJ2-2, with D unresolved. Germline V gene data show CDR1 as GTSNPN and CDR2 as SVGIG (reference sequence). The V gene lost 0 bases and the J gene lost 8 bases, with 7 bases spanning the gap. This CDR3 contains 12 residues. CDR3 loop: CAWSVLSGELFF. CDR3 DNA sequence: TGTGCCTGGAGTGTTCTATCTGGGGAGCTGTTTTTT.

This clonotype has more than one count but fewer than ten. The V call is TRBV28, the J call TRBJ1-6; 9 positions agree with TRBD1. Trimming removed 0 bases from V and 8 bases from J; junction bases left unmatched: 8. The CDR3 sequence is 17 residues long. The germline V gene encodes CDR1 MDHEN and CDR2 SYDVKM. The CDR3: CASSLWGQGWKYSPLHF. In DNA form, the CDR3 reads TGTGCCAGCAGTTTATGGGGACAGGGCTGGAAGTATTCACCCCTCCACTTT.

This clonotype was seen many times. CDR3 region: CASSFLDRVYEQYF. The CDR3 DNA sequence: TGTGCCAGCAGTTTCCTGGACAGGGTTTACGAGCAGTACTTC. The V and J genes are TRBV27 and TRBJ2-7; 8 nucleotides line up with TRBD1. Trimming cost V 3 bases and J 4 bases; bases outside gene matches: 5. There are 14 residues in the CDR3. CDR1 and CDR2 from the germline V gene are MNHEY and SMNVEV (reference sequence).

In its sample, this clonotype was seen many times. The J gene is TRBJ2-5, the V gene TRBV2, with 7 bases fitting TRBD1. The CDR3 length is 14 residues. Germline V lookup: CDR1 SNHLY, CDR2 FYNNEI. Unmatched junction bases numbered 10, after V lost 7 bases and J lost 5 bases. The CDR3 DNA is TGTGCCAGCACGCTAAGGGGGCTTCGGGAGACCCAGTACTTC. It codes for CASTLRGLRETQYF.

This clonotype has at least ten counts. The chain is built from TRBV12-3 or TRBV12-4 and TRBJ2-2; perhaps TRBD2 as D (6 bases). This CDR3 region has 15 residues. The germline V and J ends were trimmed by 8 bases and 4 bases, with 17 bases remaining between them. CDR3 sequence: CASAVGGVGTGELFF. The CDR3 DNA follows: TGTGCCAGCGCGGTCGGAGGGGTTGGCACCGGGGAGCTGTTTTTT.